A selection of T cell receptor beta chains follows, all from one sample in a study of T cell changes during pregnancy in multiple sclerosis. Profiling relied on immunoSEQ multiplex PCR, and the TCRdb table lists in-frame clones only, not all of them. Of over 50,000 clones listed, over 80% are singletons. The sequencing used CD4+ T cells from peripheral blood mononuclear cells, collected in the third trimester of pregnancy. The receptor set was obtained from a female donor with multiple sclerosis, enrolled in a pregnancy study. The CDR3 runs from the conserved cysteine through the conserved F or W. D genes are given only for firm matches. Clone size is shown for a subset of rows, as once, few, many or a class of expanded clone.

abundance,len,v_gene,j_gene,d_gene,CDR3aa,CDR3nt
once,13,TRBV27,TRBJ2-1,TRBD1,CASTRQGLGEQFF,TGTGCCAGCACCCGACAGGGTCTAGGTGAGCAGTTCTTC
-,12,TRBV5-4,TRBJ2-3,-,CASSLVSDTQYF,TGTGCCAGCAGCTTGGTCTCAGATACGCAGTATTTT
-,14,TRBV7-8,TRBJ2-7,TRBD2,CASSSSGITYEQYF,TGTGCCAGCAGCTCTAGCGGAATAACCTACGAGCAGTACTTC
-,15,TRBV6-1,TRBJ2-2,TRBD2,CATGRLAAFTGELFF,TGTGCCACCGGGCGCCTAGCGGCTTTCACCGGGGAGCTGTTTTTT
-,20,TRBV5-4,TRBJ2-6,-,CASSLDPREGARSGANVLTF,TGTGCCAGCAGCTTGGACCCACGGGAGGGGGCCCGATCTGGGGCCAACGTCCTGACTTTC
-,15,TRBV5-4,TRBJ2-2,TRBD1,CASSLDRGNTGELFF,TGTGCCAGCAGCTTGGACAGGGGGAACACCGGGGAGCTGTTTTTT
-,14,TRBV28,TRBJ1-4,-,CASKRSSTNEKLFF,TGTGCCAGCAAGCGCAGCTCAACTAATGAAAAACTGTTTTTT
-,13,TRBV28,TRBJ1-1,TRBD1,CASRDRWDTEAFF,TGTGCCTCGAGGGACAGGTGGGACACTGAAGCTTTCTTT
-,17,TRBV7-8,TRBJ2-2,-,CASSLVSGGRTAGELFF,TGTGCCAGCAGCTTAGTTTCTGGGGGGAGAACAGCCGGGGAGCTGTTTTTT
-,14,TRBV2,TRBJ1-5,-,CASSEAWGGQPQHF,TGTGCCAGCAGTGAAGCGTGGGGGGGTCAGCCCCAGCATTTT
-,14,TRBV7-2,TRBJ2-3,-,CASSLEVTADTQYF,TGTGCCAGCAGCTTAGAAGTCACAGCAGATACGCAGTATTTT
-,14,TRBV9,TRBJ2-7,-,CASSVEGGSYEQYF,TGTGCCAGCAGCGTAGAAGGGGGTTCCTACGAGCAGTACTTC
-,18,TRBV18,TRBJ2-1,TRBD2,CASSPLRSASGWDNEQFF,TGTGCCAGCTCACCACTTCGATCGGCTAGCGGGTGGGACAATGAGCAGTTCTTC